Below are 16 T cell receptor beta chains sequenced from a single sample in a study of early T cells in non-severe SARS-CoV-2 infection. TCRdb ran MiXCR on the 5' RACE reads and lists one entry per CDR3 protein. The table shows about 87,000 distinct CDR3 sequences, with around 15% occurring only once. The sequencing sample was made of whole blood. The receptor source for this set is an adult who was a healthcare worker with PCR-confirmed SARS-CoV-2 infection or an uninfected control (not recorded which).

V gene TRBV6-2 or TRBV6-3 combines with J gene TRBJ2-5; D is undetermined. The CDR3 is made up of 14 amino acids. Germline-derived CDR1 and CDR2 are MNHEY and SVGEGT. The V and J ends lost 6 bases and 0 bases respectively, with 11 bases between them. CDR3: CASSSRRHQETQYF. CDR3 in DNA: TGTGCCAGCAGCTCCCGGCGGCACCAAGAGACCCAGTACTTC.

This rearrangement joins TRBV4-2 to TRBJ1-2; no firm D call. The CDR3 extends over 14 amino acids. Germline CDR1 reads LGHNA; CDR2 reads YNFKEQ. Trimming shortened V by 2 bases and J by 1 base, and 8 bases separated the two germline ends. CDR3 nucleotides: TGTGCCAGCAGCCAAAAGGTTGATAACTATGGCTACACCTTC. Its protein is CASSQKVDNYGYTF.

This clonotype has a handful of counts. The V and J genes are TRBV7-6 and TRBJ2-6, with D possibly matching TRBD1 (6 bases). CDR3 size: 17 residues. V was clipped by 1 base and J by 0 bases, with 10 bases between them. CDR1 and CDR2 (germline): SGHVS, FNYEAQ. The CDR3 is CASSLGTASSGANVLTF. CDR3 nucleotides: TGTGCCAGCAGCTTAGGGACAGCCAGCTCTGGGGCCAACGTCCTGACTTTC.

This sequence joins TRBV6-6 and TRBJ1-5, with TRBD1 matching over 9 bases. Germline lookup yields CDR1 MNHNY and CDR2 SVGAGI (reference sequence). V lost 6 bases, J lost 6 bases, and 9 bases stayed unmatched. The CDR3 has 15 residues. CDR3 DNA sequence: TGTGCCAGCAGCCGGGACAGGGAAGGGAGTCAGCCCCAGCATTTT. Translation gives CASSRDREGSQPQHF.

The CDR3, as DNA: TGTGCCAGCAGCCCCCCCTCAGTTCAGGGGGGCGGTACGCAGTATTTT. Its protein is CASSPPSVQGGGTQYF. The rearrangement links TRBV25-1 to TRBJ2-3, with a possible D match to TRBD1 (7 bases). Germline V gene sequence: CDR1 MGHDK, CDR2 SYGVNS. Trimming took 6 bases from V and 8 from J, leaving 24 bases between them. The CDR3 loop spans 16 amino acids. The complete variable domain, with remaining parts taken from reference TRBV25-1 and TRBJ2-3, reads EADIYQTPRYLVIGTGKKITLECSQTMGHDKMYWYQQDPGMELHLIHYSYGVNSTEKGDLSSESTVSRIRTEHFPLTLESARPSHTSQYLCASSPPSVQGGGTQYFGPGTRLTVL.

This clonotype was observed many times. The rearrangement joins TRBV6-6 to TRBJ1-1; perhaps TRBD1 as D (5 bases). The V end lost 5 bases, the J end lost 4 bases, and 17 bases lay between the germline ends. CDR1 is MNHNY, CDR2 SVGAGI, per germline (reference sequence). The CDR3 covers 15 residues. CDR3 bases: TGTGCCAGCAGTCCACGGGACCAGGGCGGCACTGAAGCTTTCTTT. It translates to CASSPRDQGGTEAFF.

The chain recombines TRBV11-2 with TRBJ2-7, with 10 bases lining up with TRBD1. Germline CDR1 and CDR2: SGHAT and FQNNGV. The CDR3 loop spans 14 amino acids. The trim removed 5 bases at V and 7 bases at J, leaving 8 bases unmatched. The CDR3, as DNA: TGTGCCAGCAGCCCGGGACAGGGGTTAGGAGAGCAGTACTTC. As protein: CASSPGQGLGEQYF.

CDR3 sequence reads: CASSLRLRELFF. CDR3 sequence (DNA): TGTGCCAGCAGTTTAAGATTACGCGAGCTGTTTTTT. This chain joins TRBV12-3 or TRBV12-4 and TRBJ2-2; D is ambiguous. The CDR3 is made up of 12 amino acids. V dropped 2 bases and J dropped 11 bases, with 9 bases sitting between them.

This clonotype has more than one count but fewer than ten. The rearrangement uses TRBV28 and TRBJ2-7; 7 positions match TRBD1. The CDR3 is 12 amino acids. J gave up 2 bases and V 6 bases, and 1 base lay outside the gene matches. Germline CDR1 is MDHEN and CDR2 is SYDVKM. The CDR3 DNA reads as TGTGCCAGCAGCGGGACAGCCTACGAGCAGTACTTC. Its protein product is CASSGTAYEQYF.

The V call is TRBV6-1, the J call TRBJ1-6; 7 bases align to TRBD1. The junction had 8 bases not matched to a gene; V was cut back by 6 bases and J by 6 bases. This CDR3 is 15 amino acids long. Germline CDR1 MNHNS, CDR2 SASEGT. CDR3 region: CASRHETGPNSPLHF. CDR3 coding DNA: TGTGCCAGCAGACACGAGACAGGGCCTAATTCACCCCTCCACTTT.

V usage is TRBV5-4 and J usage is TRBJ2-6; 9 bases align to TRBD1. The CDR3 contains 17 residues. V was pared by 4 bases and J by 4 bases, with 9 bases of the junction left unmatched. CDR1 and CDR2 (germline): SGHNT, YYREEE (reference sequence). CDR3 in amino acids: CASSEGTGISGANVLTF. CDR3 nucleotides: TGTGCCAGCAGCGAAGGGACAGGGATTTCCGGGGCCAACGTCCTGACTTTC.

This clonotype has more than one count but fewer than ten. The chain is built from TRBV7-2 and TRBJ1-5; no reliable D call. V was clipped by 0 bases and J by 6 bases, with 3 bases between them. Germline V gene lookup returns CDR1 SGHTA and CDR2 FQGNSA. CDR3 length: 12 residues. CDR3 residues: CASSLASQPQHF. CDR3 coding DNA: TGTGCCAGCAGCTTAGCGAGTCAGCCCCAGCATTTT.

The genes are TRBV11-2 and TRBJ2-1; 11 nucleotides agree with TRBD2. Trimming cost V 1 base and J 16 bases; bases outside gene matches: 9. Looked up from germline, CDR1 is SGHAT and CDR2 is FQNNGV. This CDR3 has 14 residues. The CDR3 region has the DNA TGTGCCAGCAGCTTAGGAATGGGACTAGCGGTGTGCTTCTTC. Translating it yields CASSLGMGLAVCFF.

This clonotype has just a few counts. This rearrangement joins TRBV13 to TRBJ2-7; D is possibly TRBD1 or TRBD2 (5 bases each). This CDR3 spans 14 amino acids. V was trimmed by 5 bases and J by 2 bases, leaving 13 bases between them. Germline assignment: CDR1 PRHDT and CDR2 FYEKMQ (reference sequence). The CDR3 nucleotides read TGTGCCAGCAGCCGCCGGGACGGGACCTACGAGCAGTACTTC. This sequence encodes CASSRRDGTYEQYF.

The genes are TRBV5-1 and TRBJ2-5, with 7 bases lining up with TRBD2. There are 15 residues in the CDR3. The germline V gene has CDR1 SGHRS and CDR2 YFSETQ. Unmatched junction bases numbered 8, after V lost 2 bases and J lost 4 bases. The CDR3 sequence is CASSFRGDGAETQYF. For the CDR3, the DNA is TGCGCCAGCAGCTTCCGGGGGGATGGAGCAGAGACCCAGTACTTC.

The V call is TRBV12-3 or TRBV12-4, the J call TRBJ2-7, with a weak D call TRBD2 (6 bases). The CDR3 spans 14 residues. Deletions cut 1 base from V and 6 bases from J, with 13 bases between. The CDR3 nucleotides read TGTGCCAGCAGTTTAGGTCAGGCCGGGGGCGAGCAGTACTTC. Translating gives CASSLGQAGGEQYF.